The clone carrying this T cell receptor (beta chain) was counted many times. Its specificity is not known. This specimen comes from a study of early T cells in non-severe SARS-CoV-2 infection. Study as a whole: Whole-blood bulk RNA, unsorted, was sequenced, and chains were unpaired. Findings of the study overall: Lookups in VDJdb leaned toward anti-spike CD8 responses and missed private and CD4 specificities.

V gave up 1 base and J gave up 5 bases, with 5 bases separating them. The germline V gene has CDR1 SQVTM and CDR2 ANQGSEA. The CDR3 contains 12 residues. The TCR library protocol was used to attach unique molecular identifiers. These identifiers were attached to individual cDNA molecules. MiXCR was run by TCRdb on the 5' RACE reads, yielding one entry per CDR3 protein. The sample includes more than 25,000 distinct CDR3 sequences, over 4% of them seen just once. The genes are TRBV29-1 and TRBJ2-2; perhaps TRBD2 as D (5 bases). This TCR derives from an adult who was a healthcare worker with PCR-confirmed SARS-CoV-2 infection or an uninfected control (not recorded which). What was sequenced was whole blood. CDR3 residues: CSVEGGTGELFF. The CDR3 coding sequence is TGCAGCGTTGAAGGCGGGACCGGGGAGCTGTTTTTT.